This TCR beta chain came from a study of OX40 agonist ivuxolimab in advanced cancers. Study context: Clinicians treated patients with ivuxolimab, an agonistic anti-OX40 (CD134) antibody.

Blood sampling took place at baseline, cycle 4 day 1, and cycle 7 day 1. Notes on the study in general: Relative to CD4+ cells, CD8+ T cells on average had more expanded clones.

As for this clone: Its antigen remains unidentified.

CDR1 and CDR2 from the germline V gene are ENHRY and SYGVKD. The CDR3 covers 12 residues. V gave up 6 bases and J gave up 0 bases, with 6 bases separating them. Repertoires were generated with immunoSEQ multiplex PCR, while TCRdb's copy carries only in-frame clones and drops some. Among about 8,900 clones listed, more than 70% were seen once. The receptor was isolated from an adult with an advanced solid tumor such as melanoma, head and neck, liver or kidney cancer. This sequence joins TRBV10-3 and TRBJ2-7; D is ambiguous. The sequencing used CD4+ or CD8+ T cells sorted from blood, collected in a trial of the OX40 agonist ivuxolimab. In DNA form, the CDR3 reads TGTGCCATCAGAACTTTCTCCTACGAGCAGTACTTC. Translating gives CAIRTFSYEQYF.